This TCR beta chain was recorded in a study of post-analysis software for immune sequencing data. Study-level information: Secondary progressive, relapsing-remitting and progressive-relapsing multiple sclerosis were among the included disease courses. Study observations and caveats: Higher frequency in patients than in controls was seen for roughly five TRBV segments, with TRBV5-6, TRBV5-1 and TRBV20-1 among them. The F measure placed samples prepared in the same batch into strongly shared clusters. Patients with multiple sclerosis recorded significantly lower normalized Chao1 diversity than controls, the study found.

cDNA libraries of TCR beta carried unique molecular identifiers. The authors obtained approximately 540,000 cDNA molecules from approximately 1 to 10 million T cells. TCRdb used MiXCR to reprocess the PCR reads, holding one entry per CDR3 protein. The sample lists about half a million distinct CDR3 sequences, roughly 45% occurring once. The V gene's germline CDR1 is SEHNR and CDR2 FQNEAQ (reference sequence). The CDR3 runs to 14 residues. Concerning this clonotype: Its antigen is still unknown. The junction shows a germline mismatch at one end, possibly a read error.

The chain uses TRBV7-9 and TRBJ2-7; D perhaps matches TRBD1 (6 bases). The specimen was blood. The TCR comes from a girl between 5 and 17 years old with multiple sclerosis. The CDR3 loop is CACSSATGSYEQYF. CDR3 sequence (DNA): TGTGCCTGCAGTTCGGCGACAGGCAGCTACGAGCAGTACTTC.